The rows below give T cell receptor beta chains drawn from one sample of a study of blood T cell repertoires in COVID-19. Data came from immunoSEQ multiplex PCR; TCRdb stores just in-frame clones and leaves some out. Of some 670,000 clones listed, 70% to 90% are singletons. The sequenced sample was peripheral blood. Source of these receptors: a woman aged 18-30 years with acute or convalescent COVID-19. Both conserved end residues are part of each CDR3. A D gene is named only where the DNA matches it firmly. Expanded clones are given a class, and other clones once, few, many or no size at all.

V gene: TRBV7-9
D gene: NA
J gene: TRBJ1-2
clone size: NA
CDR3 DNA: TGTGCCAGCAGCCGCATCGGGGGGGATGGCTACACCTTC
CDR3 protein: CASSRIGGDGYTF

V gene: TRBV5-4
D gene: NA
J gene: TRBJ1-6
clone size: NA
CDR3 DNA: TGTGCCAGCAGCTCACAGCGGATTAGTAGTTCACCCCTCCACTTT
CDR3 protein: CASSSQRISSSPLHF

V gene: TRBV4-1
D gene: NA
J gene: TRBJ2-3
clone size: NA
CDR3 DNA: TGCGCCAGCAGCCAAGAGGCAAGGCCGGGAGCAGATACGCAGTATTTT
CDR3 protein: CASSQEARPGADTQYF

V gene: TRBV6-4
D gene: NA
J gene: TRBJ2-7
clone size: NA
CDR3 DNA: TGTGCCAGCAGTGACGTGGCACAATTCTCCTACGAGCAGTACTTC
CDR3 protein: CASSDVAQFSYEQYF

V gene: TRBV7-2
D gene: NA
J gene: TRBJ1-3
clone size: NA
CDR3 DNA: TGTGCCAGCAGCTTAGCTGGAGGGAGCGGAAACACCATATATTTT
CDR3 protein: CASSLAGGSGNTIYF

V gene: TRBV18
D gene: NA
J gene: TRBJ1-2
clone size: NA
CDR3 DNA: TGTGCCAGCTCCTTCCTAGACAGCTATGGCTACACCTTC
CDR3 protein: CASSFLDSYGYTF

V gene: TRBV27
D gene: NA
J gene: TRBJ1-1
clone size: NA
CDR3 DNA: TGTGCCAGCAGTTTATACCTCCGGGGGGTGAACACTGAAGCTTTCTTT
CDR3 protein: CASSLYLRGVNTEAFF

V gene: TRBV4-1
D gene: NA
J gene: TRBJ1-2
clone size: few
CDR3 DNA: TGCGCCAGCAGCCAAGAGGGGGCAGGCTATGGCTACACCTTC
CDR3 protein: CASSQEGAGYGYTF

V gene: TRBV5-4
D gene: NA
J gene: TRBJ2-3
clone size: NA
CDR3 DNA: TGTGCCAGCAGCCTCGGAGAGGGTACGCAGTATTTT
CDR3 protein: CASSLGEGTQYF

V gene: TRBV5-5
D gene: NA
J gene: TRBJ1-5
clone size: NA
CDR3 DNA: TGTGCCAGCAGCCCTAGTTGGACAGCGAGCAATCAGCCCCAGCATTTT
CDR3 protein: CASSPSWTASNQPQHF

V gene: TRBV27
D gene: NA
J gene: TRBJ1-2
clone size: NA
CDR3 DNA: TGTGCCAGCAGTTTACGGCCAGGACTCTATGGCTACACCTTC
CDR3 protein: CASSLRPGLYGYTF

V gene: TRBV29-1
D gene: TRBD1
J gene: TRBJ1-2
clone size: NA
CDR3 DNA: TGCAGCGTTGAACAGGGGGCATCCCCCTATGGCTACACCTTC
CDR3 protein: CSVEQGASPYGYTF

V gene: TRBV6-4
D gene: TRBD2
J gene: TRBJ2-5
clone size: NA
CDR3 DNA: TGTGCCAGCAGCGCTAGAGCGGGGGACCAAGAGACCCAGTACTTC
CDR3 protein: CASSARAGDQETQYF

V gene: TRBV5-1
D gene: NA
J gene: TRBJ2-3
clone size: NA
CDR3 DNA: TGCGCCAGCAGCTTGCGGCGGGGACTCACAGATACGCAGTATTTT
CDR3 protein: CASSLRRGLTDTQYF

V gene: TRBV29-1
D gene: TRBD1
J gene: TRBJ1-2
clone size: NA
CDR3 DNA: TGCAGCGTTACTCGGGACAGGGGGCCGTATGGCTACACCTTC
CDR3 protein: CSVTRDRGPYGYTF

V gene: TRBV27
D gene: NA
J gene: TRBJ1-5
clone size: NA
CDR3 DNA: TGTGCCAGCAGTTCATACTTCGGGACTGCGGGGGTTCAGCCCCAGCATTTT
CDR3 protein: CASSSYFGTAGVQPQHF

V gene: TRBV6-5
D gene: TRBD1
J gene: TRBJ1-1
clone size: NA
CDR3 DNA: TGTGCCAGCAAAAAACAGGGGGACCTTGAAGCTTTCTTT
CDR3 protein: CASKKQGDLEAFF

V gene: TRBV19
D gene: TRBD1
J gene: TRBJ2-7
clone size: NA
CDR3 DNA: TGTGCCAGTAGTCCCTCCACAGGGGTGGGCGAGCAGTACTTC
CDR3 protein: CASSPSTGVGEQYF

V gene: TRBV2
D gene: NA
J gene: TRBJ1-5
clone size: NA
CDR3 DNA: TGTGCCAGCAGATTGGAGGGGATGGGATATGAGCCCCAGCATTTT
CDR3 protein: CASRLEGMGYEPQHF

V gene: TRBV4-3
D gene: TRBD2
J gene: TRBJ2-1
clone size: NA
CDR3 DNA: TGCGCCAGCAGCCTAGCTAGCGGGGGCCACAATGAGCAGTTCTTC
CDR3 protein: CASSLASGGHNEQFF

V gene: TRBV7-9
D gene: TRBD1
J gene: TRBJ2-1
clone size: NA
CDR3 DNA: TGTGCCAGCAGCTTAGTCCGACAGGGCTGGAATGAGCAGTTCTTC
CDR3 protein: CASSLVRQGWNEQFF

V gene: TRBV18
D gene: TRBD1
J gene: TRBJ2-1
clone size: NA
CDR3 DNA: TGTGCCAGCTCAGCCGGGACAGGGGTCAATGAGCAGTTCTTC
CDR3 protein: CASSAGTGVNEQFF

V gene: TRBV6-5
D gene: NA
J gene: TRBJ1-2
clone size: NA
CDR3 DNA: TGTGCCAGCAGTCCAACAGTGCCCGGAAGTGGCTACACCTTC
CDR3 protein: CASSPTVPGSGYTF

V gene: TRBV3-1/TRBV3-2
D gene: TRBD2
J gene: TRBJ2-7
clone size: NA
CDR3 DNA: TGTGCCAGCAGCCAAGTGGGGTTTAGCGGGGGGGGCTCCTACGAGCAGTACTTC
CDR3 protein: CASSQVGFSGGGSYEQYF

V gene: TRBV6-5
D gene: NA
J gene: TRBJ1-5
clone size: NA
CDR3 DNA: TGTGCCAGCAGTCCCGGCGGGAGTCACAATCAGCCCCAGCATTTT
CDR3 protein: CASSPGGSHNQPQHF

V gene: TRBV5-1
D gene: NA
J gene: TRBJ2-7
clone size: NA
CDR3 DNA: TGCGCCAGCAGCTTGCAGGGTTGGGGTTACGAGCAGTACTTC
CDR3 protein: CASSLQGWGYEQYF

V gene: TRBV12-3/TRBV12-4
D gene: NA
J gene: TRBJ2-1
clone size: few
CDR3 DNA: TGTGCCAGCAGTTTGTCTGCGGATTTGCAGTTCTTC
CDR3 protein: CASSLSADLQFF

V gene: TRBV25-1
D gene: TRBD1
J gene: TRBJ2-3
clone size: NA
CDR3 DNA: TGTGCCAGCAGTGAATTAGGGGGCAGGTCAATAGATACGCAGTATTTT
CDR3 protein: CASSELGGRSIDTQYF

V gene: TRBV12-3/TRBV12-4
D gene: NA
J gene: TRBJ1-2
clone size: NA
CDR3 DNA: TGTGCCAGCAGTTCCGATTGGCCCTATGGCTACACCTTC
CDR3 protein: CASSSDWPYGYTF

V gene: TRBV3-1/TRBV3-2
D gene: TRBD1
J gene: TRBJ1-1
clone size: NA
CDR3 DNA: TGTGCCAGCAGCCAAGATCGTGACAGGGGGGCTGAAGCTTTCTTT
CDR3 protein: CASSQDRDRGAEAFF

V gene: TRBV2
D gene: NA
J gene: TRBJ2-7
clone size: once
CDR3 DNA: TGTGCCAGCAGTGACGACACCTACGAGCAGTACTTC
CDR3 protein: CASSDDTYEQYF

V gene: TRBV29-1
D gene: NA
J gene: TRBJ1-2
clone size: NA
CDR3 DNA: TGCAGCATACAATCTGGTGTCTATGGCTACACCTTC
CDR3 protein: CSIQSGVYGYTF

V gene: TRBV7-3
D gene: TRBD2
J gene: TRBJ2-1
clone size: NA
CDR3 DNA: TGTGCCAGCAGCCCCCTAGCGGGGGGTTACAATGAGCAGTTCTTC
CDR3 protein: CASSPLAGGYNEQFF

V gene: TRBV4-3
D gene: NA
J gene: TRBJ1-2
clone size: NA
CDR3 DNA: TGCGCCAGCAGCCAAGATGAAGGGGCTAACTATGGCTACACCTTC
CDR3 protein: CASSQDEGANYGYTF

V gene: TRBV24-1
D gene: TRBD1
J gene: TRBJ2-3
clone size: NA
CDR3 DNA: TGTGCCATTCGACAGGGGCGTACCACAGATACGCAGTATTTT
CDR3 protein: CAIRQGRTTDTQYF

V gene: TRBV6-2/TRBV6-3
D gene: NA
J gene: TRBJ1-2
clone size: NA
CDR3 DNA: TGTGCCAGCAGTTTAGGACAGATCTATGGCTACACCTTC
CDR3 protein: CASSLGQIYGYTF

V gene: TRBV20-1
D gene: NA
J gene: TRBJ1-1
clone size: NA
CDR3 DNA: TGCGGGGCATCGGACCAACCTGAAGCTTTCTTT
CDR3 protein: CGASDQPEAFF

V gene: TRBV10-3
D gene: NA
J gene: TRBJ1-2
clone size: NA
CDR3 DNA: TGTGCCATCAGTGAGTCGCCACAATACTATGGCTACACCTTC
CDR3 protein: CAISESPQYYGYTF

V gene: TRBV4-1
D gene: TRBD2
J gene: TRBJ2-1
clone size: NA
CDR3 DNA: TGCGCCAGCAGCCAAGGAGGGCGGGGGAGCCACAATGAGCAGTTCTTC
CDR3 protein: CASSQGGRGSHNEQFF

V gene: TRBV9
D gene: NA
J gene: TRBJ2-7
clone size: NA
CDR3 DNA: TGTGCCAGCAGCCCTCAGACAGGAAGCCCCTACGAGCAGTACTTC
CDR3 protein: CASSPQTGSPYEQYF

V gene: TRBV12-5
D gene: NA
J gene: TRBJ2-7
clone size: NA
CDR3 DNA: TGTGCTAGTGGTTTCGGCCAGGGTACCTACGAGCAGTACTTC
CDR3 protein: CASGFGQGTYEQYF

V gene: TRBV2
D gene: NA
J gene: TRBJ2-7
clone size: NA
CDR3 DNA: TGTGCCAGTACTCCCCTCCGGGACAACTACGAGCAGTACTTC
CDR3 protein: CASTPLRDNYEQYF

V gene: TRBV15
D gene: TRBD2
J gene: TRBJ2-7
clone size: NA
CDR3 DNA: TGTGCCACCAGCAGACCTAATCTCCCCGCGGGAGGCTACGAGCAGTACTTC
CDR3 protein: CATSRPNLPAGGYEQYF

V gene: TRBV30
D gene: NA
J gene: TRBJ1-3
clone size: NA
CDR3 DNA: TGTGCCTGGACGGGCAGCGGCCCCACTGTCTCTGGAAACACCATATATTTT
CDR3 protein: CAWTGSGPTVSGNTIYF

V gene: TRBV4-1
D gene: TRBD1
J gene: TRBJ1-4
clone size: NA
CDR3 DNA: TGCGCCAGCAGCCAGGACAGGGTTGTGGAAAAACTGTTTTTT
CDR3 protein: CASSQDRVVEKLFF

V gene: TRBV6-1
D gene: NA
J gene: TRBJ1-5
clone size: once
CDR3 DNA: TGTGCCAGCAGTGAATTTTTAGTGTTCGGGACTTATAGCAATCAGCCCCAGCATTTT
CDR3 protein: CASSEFLVFGTYSNQPQHF

V gene: TRBV9
D gene: TRBD2
J gene: TRBJ2-2
clone size: NA
CDR3 DNA: TGTGCCAGCAGCGCGACTAGCGGGGGCCGGAACACCGGGGAGCTGTTTTTT
CDR3 protein: CASSATSGGRNTGELFF

V gene: TRBV9
D gene: TRBD2
J gene: TRBJ2-3
clone size: NA
CDR3 DNA: TGTGCCAGCAGCGTTTTAGCGGGGGGGTTCACAGATACGCAGTATTTT
CDR3 protein: CASSVLAGGFTDTQYF

V gene: TRBV5-6
D gene: TRBD1
J gene: TRBJ1-4
clone size: NA
CDR3 DNA: TGTGCCAGCAGCTTCGGACAGGGAAATGAAAAACTGTTTTTT
CDR3 protein: CASSFGQGNEKLFF

V gene: TRBV7-8
D gene: NA
J gene: TRBJ2-7
clone size: NA
CDR3 DNA: TGTGCCAGCAGCTTACAGCCGGGATCCTATTCCTACGAGCAGTACTTC
CDR3 protein: CASSLQPGSYSYEQYF

V gene: TRBV27
D gene: TRBD2
J gene: TRBJ2-5
clone size: NA
CDR3 DNA: TGTGCCAGCAGTGCAGGACTAGCGGGGTCCTCAGAGACCCAGTACTTC
CDR3 protein: CASSAGLAGSSETQYF

V gene: TRBV6-6
D gene: TRBD2
J gene: TRBJ2-5
clone size: NA
CDR3 DNA: TGTGCCAGCAGGCTAGCGGGGGGGCAAGAGACCCAGTACTTC
CDR3 protein: CASRLAGGQETQYF